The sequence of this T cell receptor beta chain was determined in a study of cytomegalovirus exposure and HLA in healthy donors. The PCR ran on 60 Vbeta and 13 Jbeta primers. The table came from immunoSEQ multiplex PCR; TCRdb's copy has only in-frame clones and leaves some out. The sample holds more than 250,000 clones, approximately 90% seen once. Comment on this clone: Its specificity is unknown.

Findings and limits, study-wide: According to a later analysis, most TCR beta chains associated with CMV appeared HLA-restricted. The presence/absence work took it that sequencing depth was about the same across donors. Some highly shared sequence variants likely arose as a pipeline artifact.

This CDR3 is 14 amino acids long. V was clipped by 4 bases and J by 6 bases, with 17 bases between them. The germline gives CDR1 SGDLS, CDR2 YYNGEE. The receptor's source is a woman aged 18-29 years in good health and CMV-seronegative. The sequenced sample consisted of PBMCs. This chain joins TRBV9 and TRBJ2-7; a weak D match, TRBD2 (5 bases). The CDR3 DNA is TGTGCCAGCAGCCCGGGGAACTCTCGGGGCGAGCAGTACTTC. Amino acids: CASSPGNSRGEQYF.